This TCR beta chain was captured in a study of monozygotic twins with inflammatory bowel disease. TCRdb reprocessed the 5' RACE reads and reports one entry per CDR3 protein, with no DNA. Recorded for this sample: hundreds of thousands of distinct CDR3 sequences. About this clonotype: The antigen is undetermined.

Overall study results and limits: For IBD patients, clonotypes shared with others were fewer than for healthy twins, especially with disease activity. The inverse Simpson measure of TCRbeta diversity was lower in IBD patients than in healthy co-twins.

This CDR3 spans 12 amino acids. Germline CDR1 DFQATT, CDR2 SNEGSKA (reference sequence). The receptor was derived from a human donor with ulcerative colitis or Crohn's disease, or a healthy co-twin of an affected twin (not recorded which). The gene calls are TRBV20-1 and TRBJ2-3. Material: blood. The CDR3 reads CSASKGTDTQYF.